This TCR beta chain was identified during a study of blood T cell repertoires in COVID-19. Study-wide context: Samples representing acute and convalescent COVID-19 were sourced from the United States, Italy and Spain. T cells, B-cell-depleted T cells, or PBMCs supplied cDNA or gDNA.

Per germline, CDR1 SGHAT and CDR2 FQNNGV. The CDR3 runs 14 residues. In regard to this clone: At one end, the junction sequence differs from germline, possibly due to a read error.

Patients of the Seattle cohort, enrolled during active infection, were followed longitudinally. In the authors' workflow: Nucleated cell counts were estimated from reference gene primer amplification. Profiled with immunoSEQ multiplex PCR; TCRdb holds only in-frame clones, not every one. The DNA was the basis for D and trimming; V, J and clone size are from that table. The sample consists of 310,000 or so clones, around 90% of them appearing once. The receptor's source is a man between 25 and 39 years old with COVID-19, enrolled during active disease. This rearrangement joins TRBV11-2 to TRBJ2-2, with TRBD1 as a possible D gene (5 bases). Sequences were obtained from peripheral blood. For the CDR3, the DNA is TGTGCCAGCAGCCCCGTGGGTAGCCTTGGGGCGCTGTTTTTT. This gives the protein CASSPVGSLGALFF. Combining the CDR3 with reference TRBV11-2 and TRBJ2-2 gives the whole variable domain EAGVAQSPRYKIIEKRQSVAFWCNPISGHATLYWYQQILGQGPKLLIQFQNNGVVDDSQLPKDRFSAERLKGVDSTLKIQPAKLEDSAVYLCASSPVGSLGALFFGEGSRLTVL.